This T cell receptor (beta chain) was identified in a study of shared T cell receptors in the human thymus. Assay: immunoSEQ multiplex PCR; the TCRdb copy retains only in-frame clones and omits some. The profile shows approximately 660,000 clones, around nine tenths of them singletons. V lost 0 bases and J lost 6; bases outside the gene matches: 7. CDR3 length equals 16 residues. Germline V gene lookup returns CDR1 MNHEY and CDR2 SVGAGI. This same sample was also taken into another study, of human thymus T cells. As that study records: Related research described strongly overlapping thymic repertoires in unrelated people.

This chain uses TRBV6-5 with TRBJ2-1; 8 bases line up with TRBD1. Source material: thymocytes. The clonotype comes from a boy under three years old with a congenital heart defect. The CDR3 sequence: CASSYSGQGAGNEQFF. The DNA for the CDR3 is TGTGCCAGCAGTTACTCCGGGCAGGGGGCGGGCAATGAGCAGTTCTTC.